A selection of T cell receptor beta chains follows, all from one sample in a study of cytomegalovirus exposure and HLA in healthy donors. The data were produced by immunoSEQ multiplex PCR, yet TCRdb's version contains in-frame clones alone and is incomplete. Of around 130,000 clones listed, approximately 80% are singletons. Material: PBMCs. The receptor set was obtained from a girl between 2 and 10 years old in good health and CMV-seronegative. CDR3s leave out the opening cysteine and the closing phenylalanine or tryptophan.

TRBV9,TRBJ1-2,ASSVDGYGYT
TRBV10-2,TRBJ2-5,ASTQGADETQY
TRBV28,TRBJ2-2,ASSLSGQGYGNTGELF
TRBV7-3,TRBJ2-5,ASSFGLAGPQETQY
TRBV7-6,TRBJ2-5,ASSTYRGPGETQY
TRBV7-2,TRBJ2-2,ASSLYRGRTGELF
TRBV5-1,TRBJ1-2,ASGGTGLSYGYT
TRBV5-8,TRBJ2-1,ASRLAGVTYNEQF
TRBV9,TRBJ2-1,ASSVQTGYNEQF
TRBV19,TRBJ2-7,ASSIDLPPGEQY
TRBV7-6,TRBJ2-3,ASSRSGGAGDTQY
TRBV27,TRBJ1-5,ASSLFGGNQPQH
TRBV6-1,TRBJ2-7,ASSESVGGSYEQY
TRBV28,TRBJ2-7,ASRAAGTGRREQY